The source of this TCR beta chain is a study of cytomegalovirus exposure and HLA in healthy donors. Notes on the study in general: Sequencing probably produced one cluster of sequence variants that were highly shared. Per published accounts, TCR beta sequences correctly predicted the HLA-A and HLA-B alleles of most subjects. Donor immune exposure was known only as CMV serostatus. Other equally common chains were less clonally expanded than HLA-associated TCR beta chains, a later analysis showed.

There are 12 residues in the CDR3. About this clone: Its antigen is as yet unknown.

PCR employed 60 Vbeta and 13 Jbeta primers. Measured with immunoSEQ multiplex PCR; TCRdb has only the in-frame clones, and not every one. The table shows 150,000 to 200,000 clones, with 70% to 80% occurring only once. Sequenced input: PBMCs. The chain couples TRBV21-1 to TRBJ2-1; the table's D call, TRBD1, was not checked against the DNA. TRBV21-1 is a recognized pseudogene. This clonotype originated in a woman younger than 45 in good health and CMV-seropositive. CDR3 region: CASHAQSNEQFF. The DNA for the CDR3 is TGTGCCAGCCACGCACAATCCAATGAGCAGTTCTTC.